This note documents a single T cell receptor (beta chain) sequence. Germline CDR1 reads MNHNY; CDR2 reads SVGAGI (reference sequence). V gave up 5 bases and J gave up 1 base, with 11 bases separating them. This CDR3 region has 14 residues. These data are taken from a study of T-cell memory formation after mild COVID-19. A single record per CDR3 protein comes from TCRdb applying MiXCR to the 5' RACE reads. This sample has some 290,000 distinct CDR3 sequences, with about 17% found just once. The chain couples TRBV6-6 to TRBJ2-5; D ambiguous. This receptor was identified in a man aged 18-30 years who had mild COVID-19 (a few samples of this study predate the infection). Cell type and time point are not known. Input material: PBMCs or a T cell subset sorted from them (not recorded which). The CDR3 region has the DNA TGTGCCAGCAGTCCTTCGTTGGTCCAAGAGACCCAGTACTTC. Amino acid sequence: CASSPSLVQETQYF.